The subject of this entry is one T cell receptor (beta chain). Its matching antigen is unknown. The sample comes from a study of T cells in Graves' hyperthyroidism and ophthalmopathy. Overall study findings and caveats: Most thyroid clonotypes with frequency above 0.001 were detected in blood.

Researchers took RNA transcripts and amplified the TCR beta CDR3 regions from them. HTBI primers drove first-round RT-PCR of the TCR CDR3. Via MiXCR, TCRdb re-called the multiplex PCR reads, giving one row per CDR3 protein. The sample includes about 300,000 distinct CDR3 sequences, roughly 19% seen only once; the top ten take about two fifths. With duration under 3 months, ophthalmopathy was active: Clinical Activity Score at least 3, NOSPECS at least 4. Isolation of PBMCs was performed on around 9.7 ml fresh peripheral blood. Germline CDR1 is MNHNY and CDR2 is SVGAGI (reference sequence). V shed 0 bases and J 2 bases; nucleotides not matched to a gene: 4. The CDR3 is 15 amino acids.

What was sequenced was blood. The chain has TRBV6-6 and TRBJ2-7; the match to TRBD1 covers 7 bases. The TCR was taken from a man aged 45-65 years with Graves' ophthalmopathy. The CDR3 sequence: CASSYSSGTAYEQYF. The CDR3 DNA sequence: TGTGCCAGCAGTTACTCGAGTGGGACAGCCTACGAGCAGTACTTC.